This T cell receptor beta chain stems from a study of beta chain features in type 1 diabetes. Study-level results: Within each of all four CD4+ subsets, Type 1 diabetes patients had TCRB CDR3s that were moderately but significantly shorter. Within patients, naive, central memory and Treg TCRB repertoires seemed more similar than within healthy donors. Patients with type 1 diabetes carried fewer insertions and had more deletions at their VDJ junctions.

The authors reverse transcribed all of the isolated RNA, so sequencing captured expressed TCRB transcripts. Samples of naive, central memory and regulatory T cells yielded a mean of around 4 million reads. The repertoire was sequenced with immunoSEQ multiplex PCR; TCRdb's copy has only in-frame clones and lacks some. Among 200,000 to 250,000 clones listed, roughly 14% were seen once. CDR1 is MNHNY and CDR2 is SVGAGI in the germline V gene (reference sequence). The CDR3 spans 16 residues. The V and J ends lost 4 bases and 0 bases, in that order; junction bases with no gene match: 7. This clone was found a few times. Its antigen is as yet unknown. Sorting of CD4+ naive, central memory, regulatory and stem cell-like memory cells was performed via CD45RO/CCR7/CD25/CD127/CD95/CD27.

This chain connects TRBV6-6 to TRBJ2-7; 9 bases are shared with TRBD1. The sample was naive CD4+ T cells from blood. The origin of this receptor is a man younger than 45 with type 1 diabetes. The CDR3 loop reads CASSFPGTGYSYEQYF. In nucleotides, the CDR3 is TGTGCCAGCAGTTTCCCCGGGACAGGGTACTCCTACGAGCAGTACTTC.